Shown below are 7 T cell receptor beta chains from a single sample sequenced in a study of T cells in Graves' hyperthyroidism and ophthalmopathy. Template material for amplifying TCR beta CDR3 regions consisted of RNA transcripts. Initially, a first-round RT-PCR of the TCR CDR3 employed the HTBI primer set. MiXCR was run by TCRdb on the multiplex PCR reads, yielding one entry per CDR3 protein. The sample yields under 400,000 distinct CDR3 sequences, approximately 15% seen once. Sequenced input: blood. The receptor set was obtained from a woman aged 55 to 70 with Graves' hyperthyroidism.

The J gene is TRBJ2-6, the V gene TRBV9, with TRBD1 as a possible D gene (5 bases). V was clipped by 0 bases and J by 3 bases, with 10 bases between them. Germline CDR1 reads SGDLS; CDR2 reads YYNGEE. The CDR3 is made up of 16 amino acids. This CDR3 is CASSVGAGFGANVLTF. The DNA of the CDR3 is TGTGCCAGCAGCGTAGGAGCAGGGTTTGGGGCCAACGTCCTGACTTTC.

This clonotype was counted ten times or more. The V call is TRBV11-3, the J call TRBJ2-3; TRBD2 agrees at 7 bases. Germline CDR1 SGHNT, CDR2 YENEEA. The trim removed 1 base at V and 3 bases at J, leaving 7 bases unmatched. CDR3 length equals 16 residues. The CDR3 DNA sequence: TGTGCCAGCAGCTTAGGGATGCCGGGGGGTACAGATACGCAGTATTTT. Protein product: CASSLGMPGGTDTQYF.

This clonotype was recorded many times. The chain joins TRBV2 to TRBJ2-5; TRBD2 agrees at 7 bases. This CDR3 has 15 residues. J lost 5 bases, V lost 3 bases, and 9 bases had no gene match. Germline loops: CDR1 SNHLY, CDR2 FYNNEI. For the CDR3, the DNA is TGTGCCAGCAGTGATTCGGGGGAGGGCACCGAGACCCAGTACTTC. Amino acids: CASSDSGEGTETQYF.

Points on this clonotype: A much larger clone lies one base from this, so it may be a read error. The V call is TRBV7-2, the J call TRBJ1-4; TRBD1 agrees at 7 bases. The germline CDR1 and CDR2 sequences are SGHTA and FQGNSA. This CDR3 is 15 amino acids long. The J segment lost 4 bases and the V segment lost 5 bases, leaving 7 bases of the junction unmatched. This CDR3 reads CASSLQDRLNEKLFF. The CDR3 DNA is TGTGCCAGCAGCCTTCAGGACAGGCTTAATGAAAAACTGTTTTTT.

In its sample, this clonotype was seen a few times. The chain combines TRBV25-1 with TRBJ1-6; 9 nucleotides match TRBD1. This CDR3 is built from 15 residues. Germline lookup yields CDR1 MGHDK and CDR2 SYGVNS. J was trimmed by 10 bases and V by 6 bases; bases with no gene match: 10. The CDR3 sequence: CASSKGDRVRSPLHF. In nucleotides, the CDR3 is TGTGCCAGCAGCAAGGGGGACAGGGTGCGATCACCCCTCCACTTT.

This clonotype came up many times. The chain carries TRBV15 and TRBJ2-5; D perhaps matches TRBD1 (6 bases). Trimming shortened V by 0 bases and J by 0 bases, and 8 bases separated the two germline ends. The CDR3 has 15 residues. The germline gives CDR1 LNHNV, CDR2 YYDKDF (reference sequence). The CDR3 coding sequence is TGTGCCACCAGCAGAGATGGACAGTACCAAGAGACCCAGTACTTC. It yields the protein CATSRDGQYQETQYF.

CDR3 sequence (DNA): TGTGCCAGCAGTAGAGATGTGGTTTACGAGCAGTACTTC. Translating it yields CASSRDVVYEQYF. The chain uses TRBV11-2 and TRBJ2-7; D unclear. The CDR3 has 13 residues. V shed 6 bases and J shed 4 bases, with 13 bases lying between them. Germline V gene sequence: CDR1 SGHAT, CDR2 FQNNGV.